This paragraph reports one T cell receptor (beta chain). These data originate in a study of blood T cell repertoires in COVID-19. Across the study: From the United States, Italy and Spain came samples of acute and convalescent COVID-19.

In the original analysis: How many nucleated cells were present was estimated from reference gene primer amplification. Sequenced by immunoSEQ multiplex PCR; TCRdb stores in-frame clones only, minus some. V and J calls and clone size are as listed in that table; D and trimming were resolved from the DNA. Among about 300,000 clones listed, over 75% were seen once. Donors in Cohort 3 counted as recovered after two negative PCRs, clearance, or symptom resolution. Looked up from germline, CDR1 is SGHVS and CDR2 is FNYEAQ. V dropped 0 bases and J dropped 9 bases, with 9 bases sitting between them. CDR3 length equals 13 residues.

Sequencing was done on a sample of PBMCs or T cells enriched from blood (not recorded which). This rearrangement joins TRBV7-6 to TRBJ2-1; TRBD2 is a possible D gene (6 bases). This sequence originates from a young woman who had recovered from COVID-19. This chain's CDR3 is CASSLAEGSEQFF. The DNA for the CDR3 is TGTGCCAGCAGCTTAGCGGAGGGGAGTGAGCAGTTCTTC.